One and the same sample provided the 11 T cell receptor beta chains below, sequenced in a study of human T cells and chemical hapten exposure. TCRdb used MiXCR to reprocess the RACE reads, holding one entry per CDR3 protein. The sample has 110,000 or so distinct CDR3 sequences, 34% seen once. Time point noted: patch test 3, about 24 weeks after DPC sensitization. Stated treatment: therapeutic diphenylcyclopropenone sensitization with weekly scalp DPC. The sample consisted of whole blood, taken in connection with sensitization to the hapten diphenylcyclopropenone (DPC). Source of these receptors: a middle-aged man with alopecia areata. Some clones in this sample may be carry-over from other donors' samples.

This clonotype has only a few counts. The chain links TRBV12-3 or TRBV12-4 to TRBJ1-6, with 8 bases aligning to TRBD1. V trimming: 8 bases; J trimming: 10 bases; junction bases outside the gene matches: 10. This CDR3 is built from 14 residues. The CDR3 loop is CASWNRGAGSPLHF. The CDR3 nucleotides are TGTGCCAGCTGGAACAGGGGGGCGGGATCACCCCTCCACTTT.

The chain has TRBV6-5 and TRBJ2-3; 7 bases fit TRBD2. The V and J ends lost 6 bases and 3 bases, in that order; junction bases with no gene match: 9. The CDR3 spans 15 residues. From germline, CDR1 is MNHEY and CDR2 SVGAGI. This chain's CDR3 is CASRSRPGLTDTQYF. CDR3 coding DNA: TGTGCCAGCAGGAGCCGTCCGGGACTAACAGATACGCAGTATTTT.

This chain joins TRBV6-5 and TRBJ1-3; D is ambiguous. Trimming left V 2 bases short and J 0 bases short, with 14 bases between. The CDR3 loop spans 17 amino acids. Per germline, CDR1 MNHEY and CDR2 SVGAGI. In nucleotides, the CDR3 is TGTGCCAGCAGTTACAATGGACGGAAGAGCTCTGGAAACACCATATATTTT. Translated: CASSYNGRKSSGNTIYF.

This clonotype was detected only once. The V and J genes are TRBV6-2 or TRBV6-3 and TRBJ2-3, with 9 nucleotides matching TRBD2. Per the germline V gene, CDR1 is MNHEY and CDR2 is SVGEGT. CDR3 size: 13 residues. V shed 9 bases, J shed 4 bases, and the junction held 5 bases outside the gene matches. As DNA, the CDR3 is TGTGCCAGTTTAGCGGGAGTGGCAGATACGCAGTATTTT. It specifies CASLAGVADTQYF.

CDR3 protein: CSVGGGQGDTQYF. The CDR3 DNA reads TGCAGCGTTGGAGGGGGGCAGGGAGATACGCAGTATTTT. The gene calls are TRBV29-1 and TRBJ2-3, with D perhaps given as TRBD1 or TRBD2 (6 bases each). The germline V gene has CDR1 SQVTM and CDR2 ANQGSEA. V lost 4 bases to trimming and J lost 5 bases, with 13 bases between them. The CDR3 spans 13 residues.

This rearrangement joins TRBV12-3 or TRBV12-4 to TRBJ2-5; the match to TRBD2 covers 9 bases. Trimming took 4 bases from V and 6 from J; bases not matched to a gene: 18. This CDR3 has 18 residues. This chain's CDR3 is CASSYRLWVAGVWKTQYF. The CDR3 DNA reads as TGTGCCAGCAGTTACCGCCTTTGGGTAGCGGGAGTTTGGAAGACCCAGTACTTC.

This chain uses TRBV30 with TRBJ1-4, with D unclear. Germline V lookup: CDR1 GTSNPN, CDR2 SVGIG (reference sequence). Deletions cut 3 bases from V and 0 bases from J, with 11 bases between. There are 15 residues in the CDR3. The CDR3 here is CAWSEGLSTNEKLFF. Written as DNA, the CDR3 is TGTGCCTGGAGCGAAGGACTGTCAACTAATGAAAAACTGTTTTTT.

The chain is built from TRBV7-2 and TRBJ2-3; tentatively, D is TRBD1 (5 bases). The CDR3 covers 14 residues. CDR1 is SGHTA and CDR2 is FQGNSA in the germline V gene. Trimming took 5 bases from V and 5 from J, leaving 14 bases between them. The CDR3 region has the DNA TGTGCCAGCAGCCTTGGGCAGGGCGGAGATACGCAGTATTTT. This encodes CASSLGQGGDTQYF.

The chain joins TRBV9 to TRBJ2-7; D is ambiguous. This CDR3 contains 16 residues. Germline loops: CDR1 SGDLS, CDR2 YYNGEE. Deletions cut 4 bases from V and 4 bases from J, with 21 bases between. The CDR3 is CASSRSLPTWVYEQYV. In DNA, the CDR3 is TGTGCCAGCAGCAGGTCACTACCTACCTGGGTGTACGAGCAGTACGTC.

This clonotype has a handful of counts. The genes are TRBV20-1 and TRBJ2-1; D perhaps matches TRBD1 (6 bases). Germline CDR1 and CDR2: DFQATT and SNEGSKA (reference sequence). The CDR3 covers 16 residues. Deletions cut 5 bases from V and 1 base from J, with 18 bases between. CDR3 sequence reads: CSAWELTRGSYNEQFF. In DNA, the CDR3 is TGCAGTGCTTGGGAGTTAACCAGGGGTTCCTACAATGAGCAGTTCTTC.

The V gene is TRBV4-3, the J gene TRBJ1-1; weak D call: TRBD1 (5 bases). The CDR3 has 15 amino acids. V was trimmed by 3 bases and J by 1 base, leaving 12 bases between them. Germline loops: CDR1 LGHNA, CDR2 YSLEER. This CDR3 reads CASSQRSTGNTEAFF. The CDR3 DNA reads TGCGCCAGCAGCCAGCGCTCCACAGGGAACACTGAAGCTTTCTTT.